This T cell receptor (beta chain) was observed in a study of OX40 agonist ivuxolimab in advanced cancers. Study in general: People in dose escalation had one of these cancers: hepatocellular carcinoma, melanoma, renal cell or head and neck cancer. Averaging 60 years in age, with a range of about 20 to 90, the cohort was around 87% male. Three dose-escalation patients had partial responses: one with hepatocellular carcinoma and two with cutaneous melanoma. General observations from the study: No antigen was identified for the clonally expanded peripheral T cells.

The CDR3 length is 15 residues. The V and J ends lost 1 base and 5 bases respectively, with 11 bases between them. Germline assignment: CDR1 MNHEY and CDR2 SVGAGI. Libraries were prepared by immunoSEQ multiplex PCR; TCRdb keeps only in-frame clonotypes and omits some of them. The sample has tens of thousands of clones; around nine tenths are singletons. Worth noting for this clone: Its antigen is unknown.

Sequencing used CD4+ or CD8+ T cells sorted from blood, obtained in a trial of the OX40 agonist ivuxolimab. The sequence derives from an adult with an advanced solid tumor such as melanoma, head and neck, liver or kidney cancer. V gene TRBV6-5 combines with J gene TRBJ2-2; unclear D gene. This chain's CDR3 is CASSYFRVRTGELFF. The CDR3 DNA sequence: TGTGCCAGCAGTTACTTTAGGGTTCGTACCGGGGAGCTGTTTTTT.